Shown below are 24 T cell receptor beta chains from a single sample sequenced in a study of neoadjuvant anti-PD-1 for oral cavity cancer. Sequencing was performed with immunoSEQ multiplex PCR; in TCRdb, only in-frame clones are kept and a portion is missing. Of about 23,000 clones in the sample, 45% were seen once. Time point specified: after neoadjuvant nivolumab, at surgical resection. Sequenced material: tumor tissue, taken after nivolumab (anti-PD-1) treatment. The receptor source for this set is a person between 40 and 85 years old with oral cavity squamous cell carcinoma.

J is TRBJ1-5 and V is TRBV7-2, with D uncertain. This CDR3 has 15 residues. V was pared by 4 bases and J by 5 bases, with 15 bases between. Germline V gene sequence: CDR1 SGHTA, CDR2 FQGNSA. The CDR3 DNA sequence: TGTGCCAGCAGCTGGAAGGGAGACGGTGATCAGCCCCAGCATTTT. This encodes CASSWKGDGDQPQHF. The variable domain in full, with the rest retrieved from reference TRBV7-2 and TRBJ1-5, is GAGVSQSPSNKVTEKGKDVELRCDPISGHTALYWYRQSLGQGLEFLIYFQGNSAPDKSGLPSDRFSAERTGGSVSTLTIQRTQQEDSAVYLCASSWKGDGDQPQHFGDGTRLSIL.

The CDR3 nucleotides read TGTGCCAGCAGCTTAGGACAGGGTAGGAGCTACACCTTC. This codes for CASSLGQGRSYTF. The genes are TRBV7-2 and TRBJ1-2; 7 bases are a match to TRBD1. Losses at the gene ends were 1 base for V and 9 bases for J; bases not matched to a gene: 5. The CDR3 length is 13 residues. Germline V lookup: CDR1 SGHTA, CDR2 FQGNSA.

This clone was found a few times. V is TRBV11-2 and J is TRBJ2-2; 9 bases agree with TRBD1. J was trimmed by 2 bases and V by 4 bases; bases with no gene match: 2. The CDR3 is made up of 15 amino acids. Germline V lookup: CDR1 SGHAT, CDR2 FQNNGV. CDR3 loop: CASSWGQGNTGELFF. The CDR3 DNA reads TGTGCCAGCAGCTGGGGACAGGGCAACACCGGGGAGCTGTTTTTT.

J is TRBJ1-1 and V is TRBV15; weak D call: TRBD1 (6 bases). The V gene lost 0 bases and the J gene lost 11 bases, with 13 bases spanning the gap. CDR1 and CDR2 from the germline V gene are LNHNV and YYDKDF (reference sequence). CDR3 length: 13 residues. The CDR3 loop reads CATSREQGGSAFF. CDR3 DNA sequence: TGTGCCACCAGCAGAGAACAGGGTGGATCGGCTTTCTTT.

Here the CDR3 reads CAWRSRGTYEQYF. CDR3 DNA sequence: TGTGCCTGGAGGTCAAGGGGAACCTACGAGCAGTACTTC. This rearrangement joins TRBV30 to TRBJ2-7, with a weak D call TRBD1 (5 bases). Germline V gives CDR1 GTSNPN, CDR2 SVGIG (reference sequence). The CDR3 has 13 residues. Trimming removed 3 bases at V and 2 bases at J, with 11 bases between.

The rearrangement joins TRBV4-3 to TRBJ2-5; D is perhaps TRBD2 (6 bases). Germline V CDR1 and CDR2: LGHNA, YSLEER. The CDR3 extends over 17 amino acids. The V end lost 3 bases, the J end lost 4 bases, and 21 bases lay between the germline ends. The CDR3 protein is CASSQVRGGQGGETQYF. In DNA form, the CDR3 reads TGCGCCAGCAGCCAGGTCCGCGGCGGGCAGGGAGGAGAGACCCAGTACTTC.

The CDR3 bases are TGTGCCAGCAGCTTCGGCAGGGGAAACTATGGCTACACCTTC. Protein product: CASSFGRGNYGYTF. The V and J genes are TRBV7-2 and TRBJ1-2, with D maybe TRBD1 (6 bases). Per the germline V gene, CDR1 is SGHTA and CDR2 is FQGNSA. CDR3 length: 14 amino acids. V lost 3 bases to trimming and J lost 2 bases, with 10 bases between them.

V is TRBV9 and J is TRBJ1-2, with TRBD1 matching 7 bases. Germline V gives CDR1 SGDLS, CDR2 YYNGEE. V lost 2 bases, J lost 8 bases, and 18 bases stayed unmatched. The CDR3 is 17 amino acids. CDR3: CASSVELSLTDRDGYTF. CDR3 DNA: TGTGCCAGCAGCGTGGAACTGAGCCTTACCGACAGGGACGGCTACACCTTC.

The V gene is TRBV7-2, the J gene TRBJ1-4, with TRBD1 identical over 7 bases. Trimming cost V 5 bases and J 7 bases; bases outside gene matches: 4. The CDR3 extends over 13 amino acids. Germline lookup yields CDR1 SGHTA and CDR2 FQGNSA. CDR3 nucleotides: TGTGCCAGCAGCGGAAGACAGGGTGAAAAACTGTTTTTT. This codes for CASSGRQGEKLFF.

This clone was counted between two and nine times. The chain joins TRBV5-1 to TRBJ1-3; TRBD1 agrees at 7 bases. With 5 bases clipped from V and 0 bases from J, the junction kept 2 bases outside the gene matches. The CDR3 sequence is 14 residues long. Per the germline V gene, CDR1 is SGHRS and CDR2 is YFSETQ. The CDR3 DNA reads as TGCGCCAGCAGTACAGGGGACTCTGGAAACACCATATATTTT. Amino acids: CASSTGDSGNTIYF.

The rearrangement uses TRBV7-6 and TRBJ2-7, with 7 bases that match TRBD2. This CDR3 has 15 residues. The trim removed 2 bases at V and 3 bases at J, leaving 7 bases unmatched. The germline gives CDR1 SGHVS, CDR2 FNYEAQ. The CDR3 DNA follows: TGTGCCAGCAGCTTATATGCGGGGGACGACTACGAGCAGTACTTC. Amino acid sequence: CASSLYAGDDYEQYF.

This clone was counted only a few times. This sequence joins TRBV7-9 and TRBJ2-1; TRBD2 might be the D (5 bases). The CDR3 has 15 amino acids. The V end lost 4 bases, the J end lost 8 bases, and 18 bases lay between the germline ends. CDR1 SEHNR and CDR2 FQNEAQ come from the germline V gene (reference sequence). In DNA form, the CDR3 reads TGTGCCAGCAGCTCGGAACTAAGAGAGGGCGATGAGCAGTTCTTC. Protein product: CASSSELREGDEQFF.

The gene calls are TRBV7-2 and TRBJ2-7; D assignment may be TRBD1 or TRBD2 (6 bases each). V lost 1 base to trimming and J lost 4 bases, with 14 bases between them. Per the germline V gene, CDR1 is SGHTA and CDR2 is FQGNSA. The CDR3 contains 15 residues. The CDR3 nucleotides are TGTGCCAGCAGCTTAGTAGGGGGGCGCCTGTACGAGCAGTACTTC. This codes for CASSLVGGRLYEQYF.

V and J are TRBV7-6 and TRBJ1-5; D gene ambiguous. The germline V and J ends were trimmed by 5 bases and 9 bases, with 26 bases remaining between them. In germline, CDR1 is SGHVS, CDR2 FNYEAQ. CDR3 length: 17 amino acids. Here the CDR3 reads CASSPRGREASHGPQHF. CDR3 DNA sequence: TGTGCCAGCAGCCCCCGGGGAAGGGAAGCCTCCCATGGGCCCCAGCATTTT. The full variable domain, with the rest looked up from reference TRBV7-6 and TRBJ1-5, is GAGVSQSPRYKVTKRGQDVALRCDPISGHVSLYWYRQALGQGPEFLTYFNYEAQQDKSGLPNDRFSAERPEGSISTLTIQRTEQRDSAMYRCASSPRGREASHGPQHFGDGTRLSIL.

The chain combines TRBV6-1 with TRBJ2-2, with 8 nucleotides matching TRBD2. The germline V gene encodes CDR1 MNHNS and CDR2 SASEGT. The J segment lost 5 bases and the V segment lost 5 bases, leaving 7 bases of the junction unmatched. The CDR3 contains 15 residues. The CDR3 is CASSLGGAGTGELFF. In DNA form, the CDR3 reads TGTGCCAGCAGTCTCGGGGGGGCAGGGACCGGGGAGCTGTTTTTT.

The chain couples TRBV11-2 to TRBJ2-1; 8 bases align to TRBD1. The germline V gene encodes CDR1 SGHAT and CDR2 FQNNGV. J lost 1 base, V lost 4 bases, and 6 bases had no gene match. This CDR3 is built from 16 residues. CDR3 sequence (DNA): TGTGCCAGCAGCTCGATCGACAGGGGTTCCTACAATGAGCAGTTCTTC. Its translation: CASSSIDRGSYNEQFF.

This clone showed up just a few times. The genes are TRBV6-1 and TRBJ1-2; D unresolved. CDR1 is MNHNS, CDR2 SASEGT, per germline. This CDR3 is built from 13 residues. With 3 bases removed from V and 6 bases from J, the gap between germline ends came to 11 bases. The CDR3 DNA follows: TGTGCCAGCAGTGATGTTGCCGTGAATGGCTACACCTTC. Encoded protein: CASSDVAVNGYTF.

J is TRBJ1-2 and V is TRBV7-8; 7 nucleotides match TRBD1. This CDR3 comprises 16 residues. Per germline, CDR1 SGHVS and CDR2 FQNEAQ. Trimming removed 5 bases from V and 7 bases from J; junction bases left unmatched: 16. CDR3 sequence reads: CASSKARGSTGRGYTF. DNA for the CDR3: TGTGCCAGCAGCAAAGCCAGGGGGTCTACTGGTCGTGGCTACACCTTC. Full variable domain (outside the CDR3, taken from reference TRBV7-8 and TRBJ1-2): GAGVSQSPRYKVAKRGQDVALRCDPISGHVSLFWYQQALGQGPEFLTYFQNEAQLDKSGLPSDRFFAERPEGSVSTLKIQRTQQEDSAVYLCASSKARGSTGRGYTFGSGTRLTVV.

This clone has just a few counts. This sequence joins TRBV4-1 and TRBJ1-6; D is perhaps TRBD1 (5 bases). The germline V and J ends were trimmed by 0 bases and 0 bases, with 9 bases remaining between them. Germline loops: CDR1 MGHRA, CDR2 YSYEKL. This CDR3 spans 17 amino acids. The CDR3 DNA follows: TGCGCCAGCAGCCAAGATGCGGGGGGCTCCTATAATTCACCCCTCCACTTT. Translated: CASSQDAGGSYNSPLHF.

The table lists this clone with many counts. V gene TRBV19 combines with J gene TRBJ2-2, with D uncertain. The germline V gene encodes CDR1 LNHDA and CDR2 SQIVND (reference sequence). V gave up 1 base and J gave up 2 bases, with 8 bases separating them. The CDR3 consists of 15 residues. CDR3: CASSIAVGNTGELFF. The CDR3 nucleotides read TGTGCCAGTAGTATAGCGGTGGGTAACACCGGGGAGCTGTTTTTT.

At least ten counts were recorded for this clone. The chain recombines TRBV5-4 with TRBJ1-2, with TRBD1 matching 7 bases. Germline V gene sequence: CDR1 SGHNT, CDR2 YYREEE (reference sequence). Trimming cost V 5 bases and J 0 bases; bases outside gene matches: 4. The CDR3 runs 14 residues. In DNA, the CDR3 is TGTGCCAGCAGTCCGACAGGGCCTAACTATGGCTACACCTTC. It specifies CASSPTGPNYGYTF.

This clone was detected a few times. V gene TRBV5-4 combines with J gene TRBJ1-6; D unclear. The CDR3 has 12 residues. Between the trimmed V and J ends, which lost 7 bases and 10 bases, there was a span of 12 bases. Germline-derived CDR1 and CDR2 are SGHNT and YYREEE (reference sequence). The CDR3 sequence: CASSDPRSPLHF. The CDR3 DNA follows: TGTGCCAGCTCCGATCCGCGATCACCCCTCCACTTT.

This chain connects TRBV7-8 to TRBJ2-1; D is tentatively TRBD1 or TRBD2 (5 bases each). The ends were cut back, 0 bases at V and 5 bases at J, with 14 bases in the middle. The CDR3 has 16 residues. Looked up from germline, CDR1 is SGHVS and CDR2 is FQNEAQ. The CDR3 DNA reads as TGTGCCAGCAGCTTAGCCCCCCCGGGACGGGACAATGAGCAGTTCTTC. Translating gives CASSLAPPGRDNEQFF.

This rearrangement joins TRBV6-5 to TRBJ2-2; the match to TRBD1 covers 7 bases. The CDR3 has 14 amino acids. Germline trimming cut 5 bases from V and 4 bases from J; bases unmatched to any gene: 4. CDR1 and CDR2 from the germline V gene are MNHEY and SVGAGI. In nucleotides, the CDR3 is TGTGCCAGCAGTGTTCGACAGGGCACCGGGGAGCTGTTTTTT. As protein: CASSVRQGTGELFF.